Below are 27 T cell receptor beta chains sequenced from a single sample in a study of cytomegalovirus exposure and HLA in healthy donors. PCR involved 60 Vbeta and 13 Jbeta primers. Here immunoSEQ multiplex PCR was the method, and the copy in TCRdb shows in-frame clones only, minus some. The table has 150,000 to 200,000 clones, approximately 81% seen once. Specimen: PBMCs. All receptors derive from a man younger than 45 in good health and CMV-seronegative.

The CDR3 bases are TGTGCCAGCAGTGAAACCCCGCCCGGGCAGCCCCAGCATTTT. Protein sequence: CASSETPPGQPQHF. The rearrangement uses TRBV2 and TRBJ1-5; D not resolved. V gave up 2 bases and J gave up 7 bases, with 12 bases separating them. Germline CDR1 SNHLY, CDR2 FYNNEI. The CDR3 runs 14 residues.

The V call is TRBV10-3, the J call TRBJ2-2; D remains ambiguous. The germline V gene encodes CDR1 ENHRY and CDR2 SYGVKD. The CDR3 loop spans 17 amino acids. V lost 5 bases, J lost 5 bases, and 21 bases lay in between. CDR3 DNA: TGTGCCATCAGTCTTTCTGTACAGACCGGCGCGACCGGGGAGCTGTTTTTT. Translated: CAISLSVQTGATGELFF.

Remarks on this clone: Relative to the germline gene, one junction end is altered; a read error may explain this. The chain recombines TRBV7-2 with TRBJ1-3; TRBD1 matches at 7 bases. The CDR3 loop spans 15 amino acids. Germline loops: CDR1 SGHTA, CDR2 FQGNSA. The CDR3 here is CASSLTGTAGNAIYF. The CDR3 nucleotides are TGTGCCAGCAGCTTGACCGGGACAGCAGGAAACGCCATATATTTT.

The chain couples TRBV9 to TRBJ2-3; D is unresolved. This CDR3 comprises 14 residues. The germline V and J ends were trimmed by 0 bases and 3 bases, with 8 bases remaining between them. The germline CDR1 and CDR2 sequences are SGDLS and YYNGEE. The CDR3 protein is CASSVVSRTDTQYF. CDR3 bases: TGTGCCAGCAGCGTAGTTAGTAGAACAGATACGCAGTATTTT.

The rearrangement joins TRBV6-6 to TRBJ2-7, with 10 nucleotides matching TRBD2. This CDR3 comprises 14 residues. Germline V gene lookup returns CDR1 MNHNY and CDR2 SVGAGI (reference sequence). Unmatched junction bases numbered 4, after V lost 6 bases and J lost 2 bases. The CDR3, as DNA: TGTGCCAGCAGCCTACTAGCGGGACCCTACGAGCAGTACTTC. Amino acid sequence: CASSLLAGPYEQYF.

The V call is TRBV7-2, the J call TRBJ2-5, with 10 nucleotides matching TRBD2. With V trimmed by 1 base and J by 5 bases, 10 bases remained unmatched. From germline, CDR1 is SGHTA and CDR2 FQGNSA. The length of the CDR3 is 17 residues. The CDR3 protein is CASSLGGPSSGGETQYF. The CDR3 DNA reads TGTGCCAGCAGCTTAGGAGGACCGTCTAGCGGGGGTGAGACCCAGTACTTC.

The rearrangement links TRBV5-4 to TRBJ2-1, with 10 bases aligning to TRBD1. V was pared by 4 bases and J by 4 bases, with 5 bases of the junction left unmatched. The germline gives CDR1 SGHNT, CDR2 YYREEE (reference sequence). The CDR3 totals 15 residues. This CDR3 reads CASSTGTGEYNEQFF. The CDR3 DNA reads TGTGCCAGCAGCACAGGGACAGGGGAGTACAATGAGCAGTTCTTC.

The genes are TRBV29-1 and TRBJ2-6; tentative D call: TRBD2 (6 bases). The CDR3 has 15 amino acids. Germline CDR1 is SQVTM and CDR2 is ANQGSEA. V lost 6 bases and J lost 0, with 12 bases in between. Here the CDR3 DNA reads TGCAGCGTAGCCGGGACTCTCTCTGGGGCCAACGTCCTGACTTTC. Encoded protein: CSVAGTLSGANVLTF. The entire variable domain, with the rest obtained from reference TRBV29-1 and TRBJ2-6, is as follows: SAVISQKPSRDICQRGTSLTIQCQVDSQVTMMFWYRQQPGQSLTLIATANQGSEATYESGFVIDKFPISRPNLTFSTLTVSNMSPEDSSIYLCSVAGTLSGANVLTFGAGSRLTVL.

CDR3: CASSPQTGQRSTDTQYF. CDR3 sequence (DNA): TGTGCCAGCAGCCCCCAGACGGGACAACGAAGCACAGATACGCAGTATTTT. The gene calls are TRBV7-3 and TRBJ2-3, with D possibly TRBD1 on 6 matching bases. CDR1 SGHTA and CDR2 FQGTGA come from the germline V gene. The CDR3 is 17 residues long. V was shortened by 5 bases and J by 0 bases, with 18 bases between the two germline ends.

This chain connects TRBV5-4 to TRBJ2-5; 7 nucleotides align to TRBD1. TRBJ2-7 matches the DNA end more closely, so the J call is doubtful. This CDR3 has 12 amino acids. Per the germline V gene, CDR1 is SGHNT and CDR2 is YYREEE (reference sequence). The CDR3 reads CASSPGGYEQYF. The CDR3 coding sequence is TGTGCCAGCAGTCCAGGGGGCTACGAGCAGTACTTC.

The J gene is TRBJ2-1, the V gene TRBV29-1, with D uncertain. The germline V and J ends were trimmed by 4 bases and 6 bases, with 10 bases remaining between them. Germline lookup yields CDR1 SQVTM and CDR2 ANQGSEA. The CDR3 spans 12 residues. The CDR3 loop is CSVAFPGNEQFF. CDR3 nucleotide sequence: TGCAGCGTTGCTTTCCCGGGCAATGAGCAGTTCTTC.

The CDR3 nucleotides are TGTGCCAGCACTCCATACTCCCAGGGCCAAGAGACCCAGTACTTC. Its protein product is CASTPYSQGQETQYF. The chain links TRBV7-8 to TRBJ2-5, with D possibly matching TRBD1 (5 bases). Germline V CDR1 and CDR2: SGHVS, FQNEAQ. V was trimmed by 7 bases and J by 1 base, leaving 16 bases between them. The length of the CDR3 is 15 residues.

The genes are TRBV18 and TRBJ2-5; 11 bases match TRBD2. CDR1 and CDR2 from the germline V gene are KGHSH and LQKENI. The V gene end was trimmed by 6 bases and the J gene end by 1 base; junction bases not matched to a gene: 7. This CDR3 has 16 residues. The CDR3 here is CASSRLAGGAQETQYF. In nucleotides, the CDR3 is TGTGCCAGCTCGCGTCTAGCGGGGGGCGCCCAAGAGACCCAGTACTTC.

This chain connects TRBV14 to TRBJ1-6; D may be TRBD1 (5 bases). The germline V and J ends were trimmed by 4 bases and 10 bases, with 14 bases remaining between them. CDR1 and CDR2 (germline): SGHDN, FVKESK. CDR3 size: 14 residues. The DNA of the CDR3 is TGTGCCAGCAGCCTACTGGGGGAGGGGTCACCCCTCCACTTT. Protein sequence: CASSLLGEGSPLHF.

The genes are TRBV18 and TRBJ1-5; the D gene is possibly TRBD1 (5 bases). This CDR3 has 13 amino acids. Germline V gene lookup returns CDR1 KGHSH and CDR2 LQKENI. V lost 3 bases and J lost 5, with 8 bases in between. The CDR3 loop is CASSPAGDQPQHF. DNA for the CDR3: TGTGCCAGCTCACCGGCGGGGGATCAGCCCCAGCATTTT.

The V call is TRBV7-9, the J call TRBJ1-6; the match to TRBD1 covers 8 bases. CDR1 and CDR2 (germline): SEHNR, FQNEAQ (reference sequence). J lost 0 bases, V lost 5 bases, and 12 bases had no gene match. This CDR3 has 19 residues. The CDR3, as DNA: TGTGCCAGCAGCGGAACAGGGGGGGGTAAGGTCTCCTATAATTCACCCCTCCACTTT. The encoded protein is CASSGTGGGKVSYNSPLHF.

This chain connects TRBV5-5 to TRBJ2-1; D perhaps matches TRBD1 (5 bases). This CDR3 contains 17 residues. V was trimmed by 1 base and J by 0 bases, leaving 14 bases between them. Germline values: CDR1 SGHKS, CDR2 YYEKEE (reference sequence). The CDR3 DNA follows: TGTGCCAGCAGCTTGTCGTCCCGCGACAGCTCCTACAATGAGCAGTTCTTC. Amino acid sequence: CASSLSSRDSSYNEQFF.

The rearrangement joins TRBV19 to TRBJ2-5; D unclear. The ends were cut back, 2 bases at V and 0 bases at J, with 13 bases in the middle. The CDR3 contains 16 residues. Germline CDR1 reads LNHDA; CDR2 reads SQIVND (reference sequence). CDR3 bases: TGTGCCAGTAGTATAAGCACTATCCCGTACCAAGAGACCCAGTACTTC. Its protein product is CASSISTIPYQETQYF.

This chain uses TRBV2 with TRBJ2-2, with TRBD1 identical over 10 bases. V was clipped by 7 bases and J by 7 bases; unmatched bases: 9. Germline-derived CDR1 and CDR2 are SNHLY and FYNNEI. This CDR3 has 15 amino acids. The CDR3 is CASTGTGVASGELFF. CDR3 in DNA: TGTGCCAGCACCGGGACAGGGGTTGCCAGCGGGGAGCTGTTTTTT.

This chain joins TRBV11-2 and TRBJ2-7, with 8 bases aligning to TRBD2. CDR1 is SGHAT and CDR2 is FQNNGV in the germline V gene. The CDR3 has 16 amino acids. J gave up 3 bases and V 5 bases, and 12 bases lay outside the gene matches. CDR3 amino acids: CASSLYGGGFLYEQYF. The CDR3 coding sequence is TGTGCCAGCAGCCTGTACGGCGGGGGGTTTCTCTACGAGCAGTACTTC.

This clone was observed a single time. The junction differs from germline at one of its ends, possibly a read error. Different DNA sequences within this sample yield the same CDR3. This chain joins TRBV6-5 and TRBJ2-7; possible D gene TRBD2, 5 bases. Germline V lookup: CDR1 MNHEY, CDR2 SVGAGI. The CDR3 spans 16 residues. CDR3 nucleotide sequence: TGTGCTAGCAGTTACTCGTCAGCGGTCCTATCCTACGAGCAGTACTTC. Its translation is CASSYSSAVLSYEQYF.

The rearrangement links TRBV21-1 to TRBJ1-5; the DNA was not used to check the table's D call, TRBD1. TRBV21-1 is classified as a pseudogene. The CDR3 loop spans 13 amino acids. CDR3 bases: TGTGCCAGGCAGGGTTATAGCAATCAGCCCCAGCATTTT. Protein sequence: CARQGYSNQPQHF.

This chain uses TRBV6-5 with TRBJ2-3; no firm D call. Germline-derived CDR1 and CDR2 are MNHEY and SVGAGI. The V end lost 8 bases, the J end lost 2 bases, and 8 bases lay between the germline ends. The length of the CDR3 is 12 residues. The CDR3, as DNA: TGTGCCAGCGTCAGAAACACAGATACGCAGTATTTT. Translated, it gives CASVRNTDTQYF.

V usage is TRBV29-1 and J usage is TRBJ2-7; no reliable D call. V lost 3 bases, J lost 4 bases, and 13 bases lay in between. Germline V gene sequence: CDR1 SQVTM, CDR2 ANQGSEA. The CDR3 runs 13 residues. This chain's CDR3 is CSVDNRTPYEQYF. The CDR3 DNA reads as TGCAGCGTTGATAATAGAACTCCTTACGAGCAGTACTTC.

The chain is built from TRBV30 and TRBJ1-1; D might be TRBD1 (5 bases). The ends were cut back, 3 bases at V and 1 base at J, with 9 bases in the middle. The CDR3 consists of 13 residues. Germline assignment: CDR1 GTSNPN and CDR2 SVGIG (reference sequence). CDR3 sequence (DNA): TGTGCCTGGAGGGCAGGGCGGAACACTGAAGCTTTCTTT. It yields the protein CAWRAGRNTEAFF.

The chain links TRBV4-1 to TRBJ2-7; 7 bases line up with TRBD2. The germline V gene encodes CDR1 MGHRA and CDR2 YSYEKL. The CDR3 totals 14 residues. Unmatched junction bases numbered 11, after V lost 5 bases and J lost 7 bases. CDR3 bases: TGCGCCAGCAGCTCGAGGGAGGGCCTTCGGGAGCAGTACTTC. Residues: CASSSREGLREQYF.

This clone was counted between two and nine times. This rearrangement joins TRBV30 to TRBJ1-2; D is unresolved. The CDR3 is 13 amino acids. Germline V gene data show CDR1 as GTSNPN and CDR2 as SVGIG (reference sequence). V was shortened by 1 base and J by 6 bases, with 12 bases between the two germline ends. In DNA, the CDR3 is TGTGCCTGGAGTGGTCAGGTGCTCGATGGCTACACCTTC. Translation gives CAWSGQVLDGYTF.